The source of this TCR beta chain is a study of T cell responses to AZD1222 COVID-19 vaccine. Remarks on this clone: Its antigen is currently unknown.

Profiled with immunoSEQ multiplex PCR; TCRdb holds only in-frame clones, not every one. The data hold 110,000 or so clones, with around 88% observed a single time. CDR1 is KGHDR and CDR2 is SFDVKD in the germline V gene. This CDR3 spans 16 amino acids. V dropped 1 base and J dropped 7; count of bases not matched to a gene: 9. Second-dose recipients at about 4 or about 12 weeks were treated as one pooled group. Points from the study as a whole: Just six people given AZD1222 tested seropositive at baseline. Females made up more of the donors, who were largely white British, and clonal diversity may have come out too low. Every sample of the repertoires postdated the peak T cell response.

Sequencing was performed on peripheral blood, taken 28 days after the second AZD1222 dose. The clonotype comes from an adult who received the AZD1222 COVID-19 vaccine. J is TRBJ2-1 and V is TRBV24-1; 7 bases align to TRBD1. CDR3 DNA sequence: TGTGCCACCAGTGATTTCGCGACAGGGTCGCAAAATGAGCAGTTCTTC. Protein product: CATSDFATGSQNEQFF.